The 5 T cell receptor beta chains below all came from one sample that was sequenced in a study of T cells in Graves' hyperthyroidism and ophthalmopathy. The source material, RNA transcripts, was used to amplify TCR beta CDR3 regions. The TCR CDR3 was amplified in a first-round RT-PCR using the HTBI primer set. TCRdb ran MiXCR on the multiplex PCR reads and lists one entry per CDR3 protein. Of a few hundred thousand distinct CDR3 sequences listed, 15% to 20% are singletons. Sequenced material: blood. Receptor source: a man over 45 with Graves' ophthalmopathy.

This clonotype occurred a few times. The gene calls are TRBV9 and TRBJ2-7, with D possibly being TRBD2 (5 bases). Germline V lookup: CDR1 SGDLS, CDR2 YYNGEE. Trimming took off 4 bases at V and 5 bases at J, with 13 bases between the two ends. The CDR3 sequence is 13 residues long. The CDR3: CASSPGMINEQYF. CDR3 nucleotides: TGTGCCAGCAGCCCGGGGATGATTAACGAGCAGTACTTC. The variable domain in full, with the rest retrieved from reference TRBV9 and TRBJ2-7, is DSGVTQTPKHLITATGQRVTLRCSPRSGDLSVYWYQQSLDQGLQFLIQYYNGEERAKGNILERFSAQQFPDLHSELNLSSLELGDSALYFCASSPGMINEQYFGPGTRLTVT.

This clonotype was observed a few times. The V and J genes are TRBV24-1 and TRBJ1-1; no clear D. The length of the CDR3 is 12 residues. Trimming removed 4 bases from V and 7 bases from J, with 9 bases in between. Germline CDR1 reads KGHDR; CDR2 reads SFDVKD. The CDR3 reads CATSESEDEAFF. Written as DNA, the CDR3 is TGTGCCACCAGTGAATCCGAAGATGAAGCTTTCTTT.

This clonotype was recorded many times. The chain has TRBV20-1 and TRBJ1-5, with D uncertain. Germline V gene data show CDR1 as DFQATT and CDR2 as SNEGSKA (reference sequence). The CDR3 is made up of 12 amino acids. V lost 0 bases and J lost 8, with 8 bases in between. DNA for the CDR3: TGCAGTGCTAGAGATCGGTCCGAGCCCCAGCATTTT. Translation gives CSARDRSEPQHF.

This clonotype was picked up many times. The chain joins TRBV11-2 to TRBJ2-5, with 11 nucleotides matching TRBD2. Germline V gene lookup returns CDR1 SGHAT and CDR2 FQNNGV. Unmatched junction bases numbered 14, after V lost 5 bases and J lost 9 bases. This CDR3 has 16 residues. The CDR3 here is CASSPNGLAGGGAQYF. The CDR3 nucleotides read TGTGCCAGCAGCCCCAATGGCCTAGCGGGAGGAGGGGCCCAGTACTTC.

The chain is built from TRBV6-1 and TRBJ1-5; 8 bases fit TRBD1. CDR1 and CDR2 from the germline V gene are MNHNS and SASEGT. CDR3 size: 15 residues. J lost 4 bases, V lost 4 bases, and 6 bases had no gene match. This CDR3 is CASSVGTGQNQPQHF. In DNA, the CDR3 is TGTGCCAGCAGTGTGGGGACAGGCCAAAATCAGCCCCAGCATTTT.